The next 23 T cell receptor beta chains were all read from a single sample in a study of identical twins. TCRdb re-called the 5' RACE reads with MiXCR, one entry per CDR3 protein. The sample lists a few hundred thousand distinct CDR3 sequences; 7% to 9.5% were seen once. Material for sequencing was naive T cells sorted from blood. The source of these receptors is a woman aged 45-60 years in good health.

In this sample, this clonotype turned up a few times. Written as DNA, the CDR3 is TGTGCCAGCAGTGAGGGACACATAGACCCCGGCAATCAGCCCCAGCATTTT. Protein product: CASSEGHIDPGNQPQHF. V is TRBV25-1 and J is TRBJ1-5, with D perhaps matching TRBD1 (6 bases). Trimming pared 3 bases from V and 2 bases from J, leaving 17 bases between. This CDR3 spans 17 amino acids. Germline CDR1 and CDR2: MGHDK and SYGVNS.

This clonotype was seen a few times. The rearrangement uses TRBV12-3 or TRBV12-4 and TRBJ1-1; TRBD1 matches 9 bases. Trimming took 10 bases from V and 1 from J; bases not matched to a gene: 10. The CDR3 extends over 15 amino acids. The CDR3 loop reads CATPRDRERNTEAFF. Here the CDR3 DNA reads TGTGCCACCCCCCGGGACAGGGAAAGGAACACTGAAGCTTTCTTT.

This clonotype was detected only a few times. The J gene is TRBJ2-2, the V gene TRBV4-1; D gene unclear. Germline V lookup: CDR1 MGHRA, CDR2 YSYEKL. Deletions cut 4 bases from V and 7 bases from J, with 10 bases between. The length of the CDR3 is 13 residues. CDR3 bases: TGCGCCAGCAGCCCCTACCCCGGCGGGGAGCTGTTTTTT. Amino acids: CASSPYPGGELFF.

This clonotype was seen a handful of times. The chain links TRBV5-1 to TRBJ2-7; 9 nucleotides agree with TRBD2. The length of the CDR3 is 14 residues. V was clipped by 0 bases and J by 4 bases; unmatched bases: 2. Germline values: CDR1 SGHRS, CDR2 YFSETQ. CDR3 protein: CASSLVSGSYEQYV. The CDR3 DNA is TGCGCCAGCAGCTTGGTTAGCGGGAGTTACGAGCAGTACGTC.

This clonotype has only a few counts. The chain combines TRBV11-2 with TRBJ2-1; possibly TRBD2 for D (7 bases). This CDR3 spans 17 amino acids. Between the trimmed V and J ends, which lost 4 bases and 4 bases, there was a span of 20 bases. CDR1 and CDR2 from the germline V gene are SGHAT and FQNNGV. CDR3 DNA: TGTGCCAGCAGCTCCACCGGGAGGATACAGGGATACAATGAGCAGTTCTTC. This sequence encodes CASSSTGRIQGYNEQFF.

The chain recombines TRBV7-9 with TRBJ2-1; D might be TRBD1 (6 bases). The germline gives CDR1 SEHNR, CDR2 FQNEAQ (reference sequence). The CDR3 consists of 16 residues. V was pared by 1 base and J by 2 bases, with 12 bases between. The CDR3 region is CASSLVTRGTYNEQFF. The CDR3 DNA reads TGTGCCAGCAGCTTAGTAACTAGGGGGACCTACAATGAGCAGTTCTTC.

This clonotype has at least ten counts. CDR3 DNA sequence: TGTGCCACCAGTGATTTTCAGGGAAACTCCTACAATGAGCAGTTCTTC. Translated: CATSDFQGNSYNEQFF. This rearrangement joins TRBV24-1 to TRBJ2-1, with D perhaps TRBD1 (5 bases). Trimming shortened V by 1 base and J by 0 bases, and 9 bases separated the two germline ends. The CDR3 is 16 amino acids. The germline V gene encodes CDR1 KGHDR and CDR2 SFDVKD.

This clonotype was picked up a small number of times. V is TRBV2 and J is TRBJ2-3; the match to TRBD1 covers 7 bases. This CDR3 has 16 amino acids. Germline CDR1 and CDR2: SNHLY and FYNNEI. The V and J ends lost 5 bases and 6 bases, in that order; junction bases with no gene match: 14. CDR3: CASSLDSYVTGDTQYF. The DNA of the CDR3 is TGTGCCAGCAGTCTAGACTCATATGTGACAGGGGATACGCAGTATTTT.

At least ten counts were recorded for this clonotype. The chain uses TRBV5-1 and TRBJ2-1; no firm D call. The V gene lost 0 bases and the J gene lost 9 bases, with 16 bases spanning the gap. The germline gives CDR1 SGHRS, CDR2 YFSETQ. The CDR3 is made up of 15 amino acids. This chain's CDR3 is CASSLVVSSRSEQFF. DNA of the CDR3: TGCGCCAGCAGCTTGGTAGTTTCAAGCCGCTCTGAGCAGTTCTTC.

This CDR3 is CASSQDVGAMIEQFF. The CDR3 DNA reads as TGCGCCAGCAGCCAAGATGTAGGCGCCATGATTGAGCAGTTCTTC. V usage is TRBV4-1 and J usage is TRBJ2-1, with no clear D. The CDR3 is made up of 15 amino acids. CDR1 is MGHRA, CDR2 YSYEKL, per germline. V lost 0 bases to trimming and J lost 9 bases, with 15 bases between them.

This chain connects TRBV27 to TRBJ2-3, with 7 positions matching TRBD2. V lost 2 bases, J lost 3 bases, and 8 bases stayed unmatched. This CDR3 is 16 amino acids long. Germline V gene data show CDR1 as MNHEY and CDR2 as SMNVEV (reference sequence). CDR3 nucleotide sequence: TGTGCCAGCAGTTTAGGCGACGGCGGGAGTACAGATACGCAGTATTTT. Amino acids: CASSLGDGGSTDTQYF.

The table lists this clonotype with a few counts. The chain is built from TRBV7-2 and TRBJ2-7; a weak D match, TRBD2 (5 bases). The CDR3 spans 12 residues. V lost 10 bases to trimming and J lost 4 bases, with 14 bases between them. Germline values: CDR1 SGHTA, CDR2 FQGNSA. For the CDR3, the DNA is TGTGCCAAAATAGCGCCAGTGTACGAGCAGTACGTC. It translates to CAKIAPVYEQYV.

This clonotype has a count of ten or more. The chain employs TRBV5-1 and TRBJ1-5, with TRBD1 identical over 7 bases. This CDR3 spans 14 amino acids. Per the germline V gene, CDR1 is SGHRS and CDR2 is YFSETQ. After removal of 10 bases from V and 1 base from J, the junction contained 8 bases not matched to a gene. The CDR3 is CAEQGMGSNQPQHF. The CDR3 DNA reads TGCGCCGAACAGGGGATGGGGAGCAATCAGCCCCAGCATTTT.

This clonotype was observed many times. The chain uses TRBV10-1 and TRBJ2-1, with D possibly TRBD1 on 6 matching bases. V gave up 3 bases and J gave up 6 bases, with 6 bases separating them. This CDR3 has 12 residues. CDR1 and CDR2 (germline): WNHNN, SYGVQD (reference sequence). As DNA, the CDR3 is TGCGCCAGCAGTGACAGGGGCAATGAGCAGTTCTTC. Protein product: CASSDRGNEQFF.

This clonotype was seen only a few times. This rearrangement joins TRBV20-1 to TRBJ1-4; 8 bases are shared with TRBD1. Germline CDR1 is DFQATT and CDR2 is SNEGSKA (reference sequence). V was pared by 6 bases and J by 6 bases, with 6 bases of the junction left unmatched. CDR3 size: 13 residues. DNA of the CDR3: TGCAGTGCACGGACAGGGAGGGATGAAAAACTGTTTTTT. It yields the protein CSARTGRDEKLFF.

The rearrangement links TRBV5-1 to TRBJ2-5; D gene ambiguous. The CDR3 has 13 amino acids. The germline gives CDR1 SGHRS, CDR2 YFSETQ. Trimming left V 0 bases short and J 5 bases short, with 8 bases between. Written as DNA, the CDR3 is TGCGCCAGCAGCTTGGACACGCGGGAGACCCAGTACTTC. Protein sequence: CASSLDTRETQYF.

This clonotype was seen a handful of times. The V and J genes are TRBV10-1 and TRBJ1-1; D unresolved. Germline values: CDR1 WNHNN, CDR2 SYGVQD (reference sequence). The germline V and J ends were trimmed by 4 bases and 7 bases, with 13 bases remaining between them. This CDR3 comprises 13 residues. The DNA for the CDR3 is TGCGCCAGCAGTGGAGGGCCGTGGGGTGAAGCTTTCTTT. Its protein is CASSGGPWGEAFF.

This chain connects TRBV29-1 to TRBJ1-2; D is unresolved. The CDR3 extends over 11 amino acids. The V end lost 4 bases, the J end lost 6 bases, and 9 bases lay between the germline ends. CDR1 is SQVTM, CDR2 ANQGSEA, per germline. The CDR3 coding sequence is TGCAGCGTTGTTTCTGGGGATGGCTACACCTTC. It is translated as CSVVSGDGYTF.

This clonotype was detected a few times. The V and J genes are TRBV4-1 and TRBJ2-3; TRBD1 matches 9 bases. The CDR3 covers 16 residues. Germline CDR1 and CDR2: MGHRA and YSYEKL. V lost 1 base to trimming and J lost 3 bases; unmatched junction nucleotides: 5. CDR3 protein: CASSQVDRGATDTQYF. Here the CDR3 DNA reads TGCGCCAGCAGCCAAGTCGACAGGGGGGCGACAGATACGCAGTATTTT.

This clonotype was seen a few times. This chain links TRBV9 with TRBJ2-2; D remains unclear. Germline values: CDR1 SGDLS, CDR2 YYNGEE. The length of the CDR3 is 13 residues. The V gene lost 5 bases and the J gene lost 3 bases, with 8 bases spanning the gap. The CDR3: CASSHKYTGELFF. In DNA, the CDR3 is TGTGCCAGCAGTCATAAGTACACCGGGGAGCTGTTTTTT.

This clonotype was detected a few times. The chain uses TRBV6-5 and TRBJ2-2; D is uncertain. The V end was cut by 2 bases, the J end by 2 bases, with 6 bases between. This CDR3 contains 14 residues. In germline, CDR1 is MNHEY, CDR2 SVGAGI. The CDR3 bases are TGTGCCAGCAGTTACAACAGTAACACCGGGGAGCTGTTTTTT. This encodes CASSYNSNTGELFF.

This clonotype came up a few times. This chain links TRBV6-2 or TRBV6-3 with TRBJ2-1; D may be TRBD2 (7 bases). Looked up from germline, CDR1 is MNHEY and CDR2 is SVGEGT. With 7 bases removed from V and 2 bases from J, the gap between germline ends came to 9 bases. CDR3 length: 13 amino acids. This CDR3 reads CASMGGPYNEQFF. CDR3 nucleotide sequence: TGTGCCAGCATGGGGGGGCCCTACAATGAGCAGTTCTTC.

This clonotype was seen only a few times. As DNA, the CDR3 is TGTGCTAGCAGAGGACTAGCGGACTCCTACGAGCAGTACTTC. It is translated as CASRGLADSYEQYF. The chain combines TRBV12-5 with TRBJ2-7; 10 nucleotides match TRBD2. This CDR3 region has 14 residues. Per the germline V gene, CDR1 is LGHNT and CDR2 is FRNRAP. J was trimmed by 0 bases and V by 9 bases; bases with no gene match: 5.